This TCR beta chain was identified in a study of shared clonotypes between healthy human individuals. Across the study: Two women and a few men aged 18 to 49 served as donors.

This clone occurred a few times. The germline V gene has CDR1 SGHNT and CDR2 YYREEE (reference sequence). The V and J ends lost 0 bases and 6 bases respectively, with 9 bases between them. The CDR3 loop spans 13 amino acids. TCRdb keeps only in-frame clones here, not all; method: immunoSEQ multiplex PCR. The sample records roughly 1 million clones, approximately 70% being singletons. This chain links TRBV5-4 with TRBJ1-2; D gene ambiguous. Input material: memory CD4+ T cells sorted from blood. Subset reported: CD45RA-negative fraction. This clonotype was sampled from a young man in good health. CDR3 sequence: CASSLGSQDGYTF. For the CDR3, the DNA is TGTGCCAGCAGCTTGGGGTCTCAGGATGGCTACACCTTC.